The 12 T cell receptor beta chains given below trace back to one sample, sequenced in a study of T cell responses to AZD1222 COVID-19 vaccine. Clones were read by immunoSEQ multiplex PCR, and TCRdb kept only the in-frame ones, dropping some. The sample has 110,000 to 150,000 clones, under 95% seen once; the top ten hold around 2.1%. This material consisted of peripheral blood, taken 28 days after the second AZD1222 dose. These receptors originate from an adult who received the AZD1222 COVID-19 vaccine.

The chain carries TRBV18 and TRBJ2-6; 7 bases agree with TRBD1. Germline V gene lookup returns CDR1 KGHSH and CDR2 LQKENI. The CDR3 runs to 17 residues. Trimming took 3 bases from V and 2 from J; bases not matched to a gene: 7. The CDR3 coding sequence is TGTGCCAGCTCACCCCCAGGAAGGGGGCCTGGGGCCAACGTCCTGACTTTC. Residues: CASSPPGRGPGANVLTF.

Turning to this clone: The junction departs from germline at one end; a sequencing error may be responsible. J is TRBJ2-1 and V is TRBV7-7, with TRBD2 matching 9 bases. The germline V gene encodes CDR1 SSHAT and CDR2 FNYEAQ (reference sequence). The CDR3 runs to 16 residues. The DNA of the CDR3 is TGTGCTAGCAGCCCCGGGGTCGGAGCGGGAGGCGATGAGCAGTTCTTC. It codes for CASSPGVGAGGDEQFF.

In regard to this clone: An end of the junction differs from the germline gene, which may be a read error. The chain recombines TRBV30 with TRBJ2-7, with a weak D call TRBD2 (6 bases). CDR1 is GTSNPN, CDR2 SVGIG, per germline (reference sequence). The CDR3 covers 12 residues. The DNA for the CDR3 is TGTGCCGGGAGGCGCGAGTCCTACGAGCAGTACTTC. The encoded protein is CAGRRESYEQYF.

The chain combines TRBV5-1 with TRBJ1-2; D possibly corresponds to TRBD1 (6 bases). Trimming stripped 2 bases from V and 4 bases from J, with 12 bases between. The CDR3 has 14 residues. Germline assignment: CDR1 SGHRS and CDR2 YFSETQ. The CDR3 sequence is CASSFEGGGYGYTF. CDR3 in DNA: TGCGCCAGCAGCTTCGAGGGGGGCGGCTATGGCTACACCTTC.

The chain has TRBV7-2 and TRBJ2-7, with D unclear. The CDR3 has 13 amino acids. V was clipped by 4 bases and J by 3 bases, with 10 bases between them. Germline V gene sequence: CDR1 SGHTA, CDR2 FQGNSA. CDR3 sequence reads: CASSSGPSYEQYF. CDR3 nucleotides: TGTGCCAGCAGCTCCGGCCCCAGCTACGAGCAGTACTTC.

The chain employs TRBV10-2 and TRBJ1-1; D remains unclear. The CDR3 runs 15 residues. V was shortened by 8 bases and J by 0 bases, with 16 bases between the two germline ends. Germline loops: CDR1 WSHSY, CDR2 SAAADI. This CDR3 is CASAIGGWVNTEAFF. Written as DNA, the CDR3 is TGCGCCAGCGCTATTGGCGGGTGGGTGAACACTGAAGCTTTCTTT.

This CDR3 reads CAISPSAGNNGANVLTF. CDR3 in DNA: TGTGCCATCAGTCCATCAGCCGGGAATAATGGGGCCAACGTCCTGACTTTC. The J gene is TRBJ2-6, the V gene TRBV10-3; possibly TRBD2 for D (5 bases). Trimming cost V 5 bases and J 3 bases, with 17 bases left between them. This CDR3 is 17 amino acids long. Germline V gene lookup returns CDR1 ENHRY and CDR2 SYGVKD.

This rearrangement joins TRBV7-2 to TRBJ1-1; D possibly corresponds to TRBD1 (5 bases). Trimming left V 2 bases short and J 6 bases short, with 10 bases between. The germline V gene has CDR1 SGHTA and CDR2 FQGNSA. The CDR3 is made up of 13 amino acids. CDR3 DNA: TGTGCCAGCAGCTTAACTGGGGGATCTGAAGCTTTCTTT. Translating gives CASSLTGGSEAFF.

The rearrangement uses TRBV18 and TRBJ2-5; D is undetermined. CDR1 is KGHSH and CDR2 is LQKENI in the germline V gene. The CDR3 runs 15 residues. V was clipped by 1 base and J by 2 bases, with 11 bases between them. This chain's CDR3 is CASSPQALEQETQYF. CDR3 bases: TGTGCCAGCTCACCACAGGCCCTAGAACAAGAGACCCAGTACTTC.

The gene calls are TRBV5-1 and TRBJ1-2; 7 bases match TRBD1. The CDR3 contains 18 residues. After removal of 5 bases from V and 1 base from J, the junction contained 17 bases not matched to a gene. Germline CDR1 and CDR2: SGHRS and YFSETQ. CDR3 region: CASRAPVGGQPLNYGYTF. The CDR3 nucleotides read TGCGCCAGCAGAGCTCCAGTAGGGGGACAGCCCCTTAACTATGGCTACACCTTC.

J is TRBJ1-5 and V is TRBV19; a weak D match, TRBD1 (6 bases). Between the trimmed V and J ends, which lost 4 bases and 6 bases, there was a span of 16 bases. The CDR3 runs 15 residues. Germline lookup yields CDR1 LNHDA and CDR2 SQIVND (reference sequence). CDR3 region: CASSTSGTRGQPQHF. The CDR3 DNA is TGTGCCAGTAGTACATCCGGGACAAGGGGTCAGCCCCAGCATTTT.

The chain employs TRBV7-8 and TRBJ1-6; weak D call: TRBD1 (5 bases). The CDR3 sequence is 13 residues long. Trimming cost V 3 bases and J 10 bases, with 10 bases left between them. Germline CDR1 reads SGHVS; CDR2 reads FQNEAQ. CDR3 nucleotide sequence: TGTGCCAGCAGCTTGCAGGGTGGATCACCCCTCCACTTT. This gives the protein CASSLQGGSPLHF.